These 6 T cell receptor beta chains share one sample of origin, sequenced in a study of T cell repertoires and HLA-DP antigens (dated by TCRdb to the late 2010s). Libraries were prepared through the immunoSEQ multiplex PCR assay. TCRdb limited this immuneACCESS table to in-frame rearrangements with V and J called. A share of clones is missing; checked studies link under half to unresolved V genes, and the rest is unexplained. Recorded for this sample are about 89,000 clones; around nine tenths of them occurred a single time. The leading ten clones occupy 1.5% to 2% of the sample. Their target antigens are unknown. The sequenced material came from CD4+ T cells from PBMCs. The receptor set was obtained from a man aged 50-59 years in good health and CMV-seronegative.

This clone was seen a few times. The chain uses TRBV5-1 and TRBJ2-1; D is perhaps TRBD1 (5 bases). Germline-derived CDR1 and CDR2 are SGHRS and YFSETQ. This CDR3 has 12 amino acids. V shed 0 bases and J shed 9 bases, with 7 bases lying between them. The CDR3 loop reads CASSLEGVEQFF. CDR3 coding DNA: TGCGCCAGCAGCTTGGAAGGGGTTGAGCAGTTCTTC.

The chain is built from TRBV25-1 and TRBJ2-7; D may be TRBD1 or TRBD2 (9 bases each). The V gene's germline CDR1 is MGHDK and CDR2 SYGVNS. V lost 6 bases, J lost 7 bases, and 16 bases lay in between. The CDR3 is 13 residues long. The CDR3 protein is CASRASGTGEQYF. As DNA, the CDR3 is TGTGCCAGCAGGGCTAGCGGGACAGGGGAGCAGTACTTC.

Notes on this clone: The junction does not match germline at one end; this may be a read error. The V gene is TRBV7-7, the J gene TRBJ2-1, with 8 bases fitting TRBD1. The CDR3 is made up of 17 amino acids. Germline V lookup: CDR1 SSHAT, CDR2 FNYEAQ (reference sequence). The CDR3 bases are TGTGCTAGCAGCCGCGAGTCCGGGACAGGAGGGTACAATGAGCAGTTCTTC. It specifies CASSRESGTGGYNEQFF. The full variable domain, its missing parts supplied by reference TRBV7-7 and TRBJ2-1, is GAGVSQSPRYKVTKRGQDVTLRCDPISSHATLYWYQQALGQGPEFLTYFNYEAQPDKSGLPSDRFSAERPEGSISTLTIQRTEQRDSAMYRCASSRESGTGGYNEQFFGPGTRLTVL.

The CDR3 loop reads CASSAGQGSLQDFTDTQYF. CDR3 in DNA: TGTGCCAGCAGTGCCGGGCAAGGTTCACTTCAGGACTTCACAGATACGCAGTATTTT. This chain uses TRBV2 with TRBJ2-3, with a possible D match to TRBD2 (5 bases). The V gene's germline CDR1 is SNHLY and CDR2 FYNNEI. Deletions cut 4 bases from V and 2 bases from J, with 25 bases between. The CDR3 is 19 residues long.

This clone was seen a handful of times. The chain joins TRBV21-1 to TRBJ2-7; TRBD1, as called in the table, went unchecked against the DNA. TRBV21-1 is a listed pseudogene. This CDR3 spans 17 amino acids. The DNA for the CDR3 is TGTGCCAGCAGCAAAGCGCACCGGGACAGGTTCTCCTACGAGCAGTACTTC. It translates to CASSKAHRDRFSYEQYF.

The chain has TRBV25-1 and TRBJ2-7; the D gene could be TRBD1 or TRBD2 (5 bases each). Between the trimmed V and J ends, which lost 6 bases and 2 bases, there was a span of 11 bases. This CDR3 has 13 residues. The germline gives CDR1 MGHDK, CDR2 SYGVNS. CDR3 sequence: CASRGPETYEQYF. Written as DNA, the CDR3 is TGTGCCAGCAGGGGACCGGAGACCTACGAGCAGTACTTC.